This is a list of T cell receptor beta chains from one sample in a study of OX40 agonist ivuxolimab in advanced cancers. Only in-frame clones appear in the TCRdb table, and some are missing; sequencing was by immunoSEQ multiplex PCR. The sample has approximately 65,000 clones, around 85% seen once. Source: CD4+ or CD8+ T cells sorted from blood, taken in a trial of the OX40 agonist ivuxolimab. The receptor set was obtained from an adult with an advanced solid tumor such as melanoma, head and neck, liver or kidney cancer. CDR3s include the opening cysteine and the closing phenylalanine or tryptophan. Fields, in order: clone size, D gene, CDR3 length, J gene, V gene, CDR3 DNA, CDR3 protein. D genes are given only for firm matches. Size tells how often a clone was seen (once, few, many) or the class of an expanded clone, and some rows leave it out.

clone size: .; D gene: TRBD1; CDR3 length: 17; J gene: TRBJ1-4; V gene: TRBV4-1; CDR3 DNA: TGCGCCAGCAGCCGAAAAGAGGTGGGACAGGGTGGTGAAAAACTGTTTTTT; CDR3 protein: CASSRKEVGQGGEKLFF
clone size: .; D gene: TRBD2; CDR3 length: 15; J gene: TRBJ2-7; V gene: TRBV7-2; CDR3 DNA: TGTGCCAGCAGCTTTGGTCTAGCGGCTACCTACGAGCAGTACTTC; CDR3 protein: CASSFGLAATYEQYF
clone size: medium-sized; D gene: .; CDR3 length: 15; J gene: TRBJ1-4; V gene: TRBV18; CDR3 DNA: TGTGCCAGCTCACCCCGGGCCGATAAGAATGAAAAACTGTTTTTT; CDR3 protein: CASSPRADKNEKLFF
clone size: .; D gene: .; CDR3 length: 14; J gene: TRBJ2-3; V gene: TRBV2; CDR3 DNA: TGTGCCAGCAGTTACGTGGGGAGCACAGATACGCAGTATTTT; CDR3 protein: CASSYVGSTDTQYF
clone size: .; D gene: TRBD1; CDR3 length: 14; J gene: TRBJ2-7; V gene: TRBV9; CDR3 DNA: TGTGCCAGCAGCCCGGACAGGACCCCCTACGAGCAGTACTTC; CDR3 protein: CASSPDRTPYEQYF
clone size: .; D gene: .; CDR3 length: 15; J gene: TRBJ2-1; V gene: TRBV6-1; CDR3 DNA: TGTGCCAGCAACCCAAAGGCGACAGGGAGGGATGAGCAGTTCTTC; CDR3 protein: CASNPKATGRDEQFF
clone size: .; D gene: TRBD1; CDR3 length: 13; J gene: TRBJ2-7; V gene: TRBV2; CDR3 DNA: TGTGCCAGCCGGGGGACAGGGTGGTACGAGCAGTACTTC; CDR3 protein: CASRGTGWYEQYF
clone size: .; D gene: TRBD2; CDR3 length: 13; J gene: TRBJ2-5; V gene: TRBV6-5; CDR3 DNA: TGTGCCAGCAGTTACTCTAGCGGGGGGAGTCAATACTTC; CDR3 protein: CASSYSSGGSQYF
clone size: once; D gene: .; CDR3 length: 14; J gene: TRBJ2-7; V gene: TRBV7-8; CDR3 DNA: TGTGCCAGCAGCTTGTCAGGGACTCGCCACGAGCAGTACTTC; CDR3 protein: CASSLSGTRHEQYF
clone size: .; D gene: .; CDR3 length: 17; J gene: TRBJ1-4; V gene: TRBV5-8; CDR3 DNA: TGTGCCAGCAGCTTGGGGTCAGGGATATCAACTAATGAAAAACTGTTTTTT; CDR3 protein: CASSLGSGISTNEKLFF
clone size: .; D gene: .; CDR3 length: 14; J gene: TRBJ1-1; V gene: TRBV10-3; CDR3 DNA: TGTGCCATCAGCCCCCCGAGATCTGGGGCTGAAGCTTTCTTT; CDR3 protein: CAISPPRSGAEAFF
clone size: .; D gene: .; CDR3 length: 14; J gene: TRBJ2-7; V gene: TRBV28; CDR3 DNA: TGTGCCAGCAGTTCCGGGACACGCTCCTACGAGCAGTACTTC; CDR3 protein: CASSSGTRSYEQYF
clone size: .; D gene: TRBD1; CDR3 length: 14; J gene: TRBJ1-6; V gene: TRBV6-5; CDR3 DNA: TGTGCCAGCAGTGACAGGGGGAGGATTTCACCCCTCCACTTT; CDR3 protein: CASSDRGRISPLHF
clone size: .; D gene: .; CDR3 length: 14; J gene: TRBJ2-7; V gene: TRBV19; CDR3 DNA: TGTGCCAGTAGTCCGCAAGACGATACCTACGAGCAGTACTTC; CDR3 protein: CASSPQDDTYEQYF